The 2 T cell receptor beta chains given below trace back to one sample, sequenced in a study of tumor-infiltrating lymphocytes in localized non-small cell lung cancer. Data came from immunoSEQ multiplex PCR; TCRdb stores just in-frame clones and leaves some out. The sample lists around 10,000 clones; about three fifths were seen once. Sequencing used uninvolved lung tissue not adjacent to the tumor. Every receptor here comes from a human donor with non-small cell lung cancer.

This clone is medium-sized (0.01 to 0.1%) by share. The chain joins TRBV5-1 to TRBJ2-5, with TRBD1 matching over 12 bases. The germline CDR1 and CDR2 sequences are SGHRS and YFSETQ. The junction had 7 bases not matched to a gene; V was cut back by 5 bases and J by 5 bases. The CDR3 extends over 15 amino acids. The CDR3 region is CASSAGTGGRETQYF. The DNA for the CDR3 is TGCGCCAGCAGTGCAGGGACAGGGGGCAGGGAGACCCAGTACTTC.

DNA for the CDR3: TGTGCCAGCAGCCAGGGACAGGGGGCGGGGGAGCAGTACTTC. Its translation: CASSQGQGAGEQYF. This chain links TRBV7-6 with TRBJ2-7, with 12 bases matching TRBD1. The CDR3 covers 14 residues. In germline, CDR1 is SGHVS, CDR2 FNYEAQ. With 5 bases clipped from V and 7 bases from J, the junction kept 6 bases outside the gene matches.